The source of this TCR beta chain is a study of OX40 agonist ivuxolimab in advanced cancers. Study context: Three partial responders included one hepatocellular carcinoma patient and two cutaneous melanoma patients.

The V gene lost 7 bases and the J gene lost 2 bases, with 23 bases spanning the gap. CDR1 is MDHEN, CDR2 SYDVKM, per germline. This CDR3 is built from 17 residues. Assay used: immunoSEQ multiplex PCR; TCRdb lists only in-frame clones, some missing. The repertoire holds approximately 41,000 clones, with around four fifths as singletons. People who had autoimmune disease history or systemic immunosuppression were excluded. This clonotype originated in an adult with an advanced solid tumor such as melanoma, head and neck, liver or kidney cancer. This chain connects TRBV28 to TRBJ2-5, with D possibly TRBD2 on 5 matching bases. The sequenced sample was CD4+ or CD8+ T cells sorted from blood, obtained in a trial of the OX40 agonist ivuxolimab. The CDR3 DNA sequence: TGTGCCAGCACCTCCATAGGAGTTTGGACTTCTCAAGAGACCCAGTACTTC. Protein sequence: CASTSIGVWTSQETQYF.